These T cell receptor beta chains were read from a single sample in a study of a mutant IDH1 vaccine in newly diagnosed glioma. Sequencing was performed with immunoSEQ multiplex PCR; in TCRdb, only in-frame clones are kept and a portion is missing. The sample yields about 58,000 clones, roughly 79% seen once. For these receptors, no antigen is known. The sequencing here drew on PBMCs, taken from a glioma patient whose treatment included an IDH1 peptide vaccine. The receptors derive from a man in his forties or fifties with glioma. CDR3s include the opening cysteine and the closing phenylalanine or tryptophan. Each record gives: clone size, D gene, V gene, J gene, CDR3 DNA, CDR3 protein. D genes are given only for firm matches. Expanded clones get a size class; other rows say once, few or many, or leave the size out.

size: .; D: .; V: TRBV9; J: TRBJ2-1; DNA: TGTGCCAGCAGCGTAGTAGAGCACGAGCAGTTCTTC; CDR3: CASSVVEHEQFF
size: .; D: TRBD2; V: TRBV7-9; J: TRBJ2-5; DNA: TGTGCCAGCAGCCCGCGGGAGGGCCCCGAGACCCAGTACTTC; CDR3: CASSPREGPETQYF
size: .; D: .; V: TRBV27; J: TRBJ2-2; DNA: TGTGCCAGCAGTTTACCCGGGAGCCTGGGTACCGGGGAGCTGTTTTTT; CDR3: CASSLPGSLGTGELFF
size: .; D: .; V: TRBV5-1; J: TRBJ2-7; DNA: TGCGCCAGCAGCTTTACCGGAGACGAGCAGTACTTC; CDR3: CASSFTGDEQYF
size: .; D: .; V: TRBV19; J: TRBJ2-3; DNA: TGTGCCAGTAGAACAGTCGGGCAGCTGGCAGATACGCAGTATTTT; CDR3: CASRTVGQLADTQYF
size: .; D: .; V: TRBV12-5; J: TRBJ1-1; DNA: TGTGCTAGTGGTTCGAGGACGGGAGTACATGGAGCTTTCTTT; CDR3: CASGSRTGVHGAFF
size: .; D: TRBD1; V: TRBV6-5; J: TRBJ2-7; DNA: TGTGCCAGCAGTTCCAGTCGGACAGGGGCCTACGAGCAGTACTTC; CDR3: CASSSSRTGAYEQYF
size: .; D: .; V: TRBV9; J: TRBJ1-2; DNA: TGTGCCAGCAGCGTAGTTGCCTACTATGGCTACACCTTC; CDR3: CASSVVAYYGYTF
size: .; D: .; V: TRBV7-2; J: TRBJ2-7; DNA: TGTGCCAGCAGCTTATCGGAGGGGTGGGCCTACGAGCAGTACTTC; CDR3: CASSLSEGWAYEQYF
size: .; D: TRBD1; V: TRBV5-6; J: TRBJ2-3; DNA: TGTGCCAGCAGCTACGCCGGGACAGGGTTGGGGGATACGCAGTATTTT; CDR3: CASSYAGTGLGDTQYF
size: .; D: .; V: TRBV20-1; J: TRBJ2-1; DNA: TGCAGTGCTAGTGTGCTGAATGAGCAGTTCTTC; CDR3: CSASVLNEQFF
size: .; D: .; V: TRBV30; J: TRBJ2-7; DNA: TGTGCCTGGAGTGTAGGTCCATACGAGCAGTACTTC; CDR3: CAWSVGPYEQYF
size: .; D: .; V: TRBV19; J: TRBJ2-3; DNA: TGTGCCAGTAGTATAGGGCACACAGATACGCAGTATTTT; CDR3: CASSIGHTDTQYF
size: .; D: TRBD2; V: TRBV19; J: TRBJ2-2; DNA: TGTGCCAGTAGTATAGAAGGGACTAACCTCAACACCGGGGAGCTGTTTTTT; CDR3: CASSIEGTNLNTGELFF
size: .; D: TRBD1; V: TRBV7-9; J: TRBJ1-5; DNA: TGTGCCAGCACCACAGATACAGGGGGACAGCCCCAGCATTTT; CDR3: CASTTDTGGQPQHF
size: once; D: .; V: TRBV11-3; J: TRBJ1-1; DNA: TGTGCCAGCAGCTTAGATCTTGACACTGAAGCTTTCTTT; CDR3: CASSLDLDTEAFF
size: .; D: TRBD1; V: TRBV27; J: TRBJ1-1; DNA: TGTGCCAGCAGTCCCGGATGGACAGGTCACACTGAAGCTTTCTTT; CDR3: CASSPGWTGHTEAFF
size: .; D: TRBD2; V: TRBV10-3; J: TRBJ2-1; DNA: TGTGCCATCAAGGGGACTAGCGGGAGGGGCTACAATGAGCAGTTCTTC; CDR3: CAIKGTSGRGYNEQFF
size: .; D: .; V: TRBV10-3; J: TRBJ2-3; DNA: TGTGCCATTCAACCAGGGCGGACAGATACGCAGTATTTT; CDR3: CAIQPGRTDTQYF
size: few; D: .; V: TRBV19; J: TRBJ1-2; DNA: TGTGCCAGTAAAAACAGCTATGGCTACACCTTC; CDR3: CASKNSYGYTF
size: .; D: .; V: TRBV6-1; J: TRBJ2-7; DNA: TGTGCCAGCAGTGAGAGTCTGGGCCATCGAGGGGAGCAGTACTTC; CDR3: CASSESLGHRGEQYF
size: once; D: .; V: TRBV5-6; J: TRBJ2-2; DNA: TGTGCCAGCAGCTTCGGGCTGTCGAACACCGGGGAGCTGTTTTTT; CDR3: CASSFGLSNTGELFF
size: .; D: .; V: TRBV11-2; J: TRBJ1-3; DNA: TGTGCCAGCAGCTACCTCAACCGCCCCTCTGGAAACACCATATATTTT; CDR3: CASSYLNRPSGNTIYF
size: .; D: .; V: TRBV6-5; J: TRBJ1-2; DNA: TGTGCCAGCAGTTACTCGATGGCTCGCCCTAACTATGGCTACACCTTC; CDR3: CASSYSMARPNYGYTF
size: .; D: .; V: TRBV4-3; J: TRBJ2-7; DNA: TGCGCCAGCAGCCAAGACACACAGAGCTCCTACGAGCAGTACTTC; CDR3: CASSQDTQSSYEQYF
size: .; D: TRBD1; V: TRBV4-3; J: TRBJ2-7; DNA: TGCGCCAGCAGCCCCGGCGGGACAGGGGGACACGAGCAGTACTTC; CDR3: CASSPGGTGGHEQYF
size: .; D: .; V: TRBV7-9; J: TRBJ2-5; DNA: TGTGCCAGCAGCTTAGTTGGTCCGGAGGGGACCCAGTACTTC; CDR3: CASSLVGPEGTQYF
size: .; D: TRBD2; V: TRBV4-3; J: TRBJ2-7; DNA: TGCGCCAGCAGCCAAGATATTTCGGGAGGTTGGGAGCAGTACTTC; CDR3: CASSQDISGGWEQYF
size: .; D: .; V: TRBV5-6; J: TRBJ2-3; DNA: TGTGCCAGCAGCTTGGTGTCGACAGATACGCAGTATTTT; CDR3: CASSLVSTDTQYF
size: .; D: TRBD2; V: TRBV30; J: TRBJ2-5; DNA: TGTGCCTGGAGTCTTGGACTAGCGGGGGGACAAGAGACCCAGTACTTC; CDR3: CAWSLGLAGGQETQYF
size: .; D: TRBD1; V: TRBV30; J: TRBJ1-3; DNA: TGTGCCTGGAGTGTAGGGCTCGGACAGGGCTCTGGAAACACCATATATTTT; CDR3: CAWSVGLGQGSGNTIYF
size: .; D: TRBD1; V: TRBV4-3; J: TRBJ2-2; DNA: TGCGCCAGCAGCCAAGTGACGACAGGGGGCTCCGGGGAGCTGTTTTTT; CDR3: CASSQVTTGGSGELFF
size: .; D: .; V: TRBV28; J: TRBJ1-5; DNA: TGTGCCACCCACGGCCGGGGGCAGGGGCAGCAGCCCCAGCATTTT; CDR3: CATHGRGQGQQPQHF
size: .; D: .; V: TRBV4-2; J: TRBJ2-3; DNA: TGTGCCAGCAGCCAAGAACTAGCAGGAGATACGCAGTATTTT; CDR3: CASSQELAGDTQYF
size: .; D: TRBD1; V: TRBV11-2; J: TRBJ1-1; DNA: TGTGCCAGCAGCCGGCGACAGGGACGGAACACTGAAGCTTTCTTT; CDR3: CASSRRQGRNTEAFF
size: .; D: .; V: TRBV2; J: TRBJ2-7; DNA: TGTGCCAGCGGTGGGGGACTCAAGGTACTTTGGCGAGAGCAGTACTTC; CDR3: CASGGGLKVLWREQYF
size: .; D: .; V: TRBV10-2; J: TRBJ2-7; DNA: TGCGCCAGCAGCCCCGGGACCTACGAGCAGTACTTC; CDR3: CASSPGTYEQYF
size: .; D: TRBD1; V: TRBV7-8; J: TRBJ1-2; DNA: TGTGCCAGCAGCTTAGAACAGGGGTATGGCTACACCTTC; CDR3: CASSLEQGYGYTF
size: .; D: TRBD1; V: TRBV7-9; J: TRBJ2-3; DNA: TGTGCCAGCAGGAGAGCCGGGACAGCTTCTTTCACAGATACGCAGTATTTT; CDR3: CASRRAGTASFTDTQYF